Presented here are 14 T cell receptor beta chains from one specimen sequenced in a study of shared clonotypes between healthy human individuals. Only in-frame clones appear in the TCRdb table, and some are missing; sequencing was by immunoSEQ multiplex PCR. Among 550,000 to 800,000 clones listed, roughly 70% were seen once. The sequenced sample consisted of memory CD4+ T cells sorted from blood. Regarding subset: CD45RA-negative fraction. The origin of the receptors is a woman in her 30s in good health.

The gene calls are TRBV6-1 and TRBJ2-2; either TRBD1 or TRBD2 may fit D (7 bases each). The germline V gene encodes CDR1 MNHNS and CDR2 SASEGT. V was pared by 3 bases and J by 6 bases, with 14 bases between. The CDR3 has 15 amino acids. CDR3 amino acids: CASSDLGRGPGELFF. CDR3 DNA sequence: TGTGCCAGCAGTGATCTAGGGAGGGGGCCCGGGGAGCTGTTTTTT.

This clone was detected once. The genes are TRBV7-2 and TRBJ2-1; 7 positions agree with TRBD2. J lost 5 bases, V lost 5 bases, and 9 bases had no gene match. Germline V gene lookup returns CDR1 SGHTA and CDR2 FQGNSA. The CDR3 has 15 residues. The chain's CDR3 is CASSRTRGDHNEQFF. In nucleotides, the CDR3 is TGTGCCAGCAGCCGGACTAGAGGGGACCACAATGAGCAGTTCTTC.

This clone was recorded only once. Other DNA sequences within the sample encode an identical CDR3. V and J are TRBV4-1 and TRBJ2-2; 7 nucleotides agree with TRBD2. With V trimmed by 6 bases and J by 0 bases, 4 bases remained unmatched. The CDR3 is 15 amino acids. Germline CDR1 and CDR2: MGHRA and YSYEKL. The CDR3 DNA reads as TGCGCCAGCAGAACGGGGGGACCGAACACCGGGGAGCTGTTTTTT. It yields the protein CASRTGGPNTGELFF.

The rearrangement joins TRBV28 to TRBJ2-3; the D gene is possibly TRBD2 (5 bases). This CDR3 spans 15 amino acids. The V end was cut by 11 bases, the J end by 0 bases, with 18 bases between. The germline V gene encodes CDR1 MDHEN and CDR2 SYDVKM. CDR3 nucleotide sequence: TGTGCCGGGAGAGCTGCAGGAACTAGCACAGATACGCAGTATTTT. Translated, it gives CAGRAAGTSTDTQYF.

The genes are TRBV18 and TRBJ1-5, with TRBD1 matching over 8 bases. This CDR3 contains 14 residues. Germline CDR1 and CDR2: KGHSH and LQKENI. V was clipped by 5 bases and J by 5 bases; unmatched bases: 5. CDR3 bases: TGTGCCAGCTCATCAGGACAGGGTTATCAGCCCCAGCATTTT. It yields the protein CASSSGQGYQPQHF.

The gene calls are TRBV6-5 and TRBJ2-3, with a possible D match to TRBD2 (5 bases). Germline lookup yields CDR1 MNHEY and CDR2 SVGAGI. Between the trimmed V and J ends, which lost 0 bases and 5 bases, there was a span of 12 bases. The length of the CDR3 is 15 residues. The CDR3, as DNA: TGTGCCAGCAGTTACTCGAGGGTAGCTGGAGATACGCAGTATTTT. This sequence encodes CASSYSRVAGDTQYF.

The chain's CDR3 is CASNKAGLAGLNEQFF. The DNA of the CDR3 is TGTGCCAGCAACAAAGCGGGACTAGCGGGCCTGAATGAGCAGTTCTTC. This chain links TRBV7-8 with TRBJ2-1; 12 positions agree with TRBD2. Losses at the gene ends were 7 bases for V and 7 bases for J; bases not matched to a gene: 11. Germline CDR1 SGHVS, CDR2 FQNEAQ. This CDR3 is 16 amino acids long.

As DNA, the CDR3 is TGTGCCAGTAGTATATGGGACAGGGGCAATCAGCCCCAGCATTTT. This gives the protein CASSIWDRGNQPQHF. The J gene is TRBJ1-5, the V gene TRBV19; TRBD1 matches at 9 bases. Germline CDR1 reads LNHDA; CDR2 reads SQIVND (reference sequence). The CDR3 is made up of 15 amino acids. V lost 2 bases and J lost 2; bases outside the gene matches: 1.

Regarding this clone: Other DNA sequences in this specimen translate into the identical CDR3. V and J are TRBV5-4 and TRBJ2-1, with 7 positions matching TRBD2. Germline assignment: CDR1 SGHNT and CDR2 YYREEE (reference sequence). Losses at the gene ends were 2 bases for V and 7 bases for J; bases not matched to a gene: 3. This CDR3 has 13 amino acids. The CDR3 sequence is CASSFKGGNEQFF. CDR3 in DNA: TGTGCCAGCAGCTTTAAGGGAGGGAATGAGCAGTTCTTC.

CDR3 sequence: CASSQAGRPQETQYF. The CDR3 nucleotides are TGTGCCAGCAGCCAAGCGGGCAGACCTCAAGAGACCCAGTACTTC. This chain connects TRBV14 to TRBJ2-5; no clear D gene. CDR1 and CDR2 (germline): SGHDN, FVKESK. The CDR3 sequence is 15 residues long. Trimming removed 1 base from V and 2 bases from J, with 11 bases in between.

At least ten counts were recorded for this clone. The V gene is TRBV4-1, the J gene TRBJ2-5; 7 nucleotides line up with TRBD1. Germline V gives CDR1 MGHRA, CDR2 YSYEKL. The CDR3 has 17 amino acids. V dropped 4 bases and J dropped 0; count of bases not matched to a gene: 11. CDR3 in DNA: TGCGCCAGCAGCCCCCGGGGCACAGGGGAGTACCAAGAGACCCAGTACTTC. This sequence encodes CASSPRGTGEYQETQYF.

This clone has at least ten counts. The chain employs TRBV11-3 and TRBJ2-2; D ambiguous. CDR1 is SGHNT and CDR2 is YENEEA in the germline V gene. This CDR3 spans 16 amino acids. Trimming pared 2 bases from V and 0 bases from J, leaving 10 bases between. CDR3 in DNA: TGTGCCAGCAGCTTAATGGTTGGCGCGAACACCGGGGAGCTGTTTTTT. Its protein is CASSLMVGANTGELFF. The full variable domain, its missing parts supplied by reference TRBV11-3 and TRBJ2-2, is EAGVVQSPRYKIIEKKQPVAFWCNPISGHNTLYWYLQNLGQGPELLIRYENEEAVDDSQLPKDRFSAERLKGVDSTLKIQPAELGDSAVYLCASSLMVGANTGELFFGEGSRLTVL.

The chain couples TRBV11-2 to TRBJ2-1; D gene uncertain. V was pared by 1 base and J by 5 bases, with 6 bases between. The germline V gene encodes CDR1 SGHAT and CDR2 FQNNGV. CDR3 size: 13 residues. The CDR3 sequence: CASSLARNNEQFF. CDR3 DNA sequence: TGTGCCAGCAGCTTAGCCCGCAACAATGAGCAGTTCTTC.

The rearrangement uses TRBV5-1 and TRBJ1-2; 9 nucleotides align to TRBD1. The CDR3 sequence is 15 residues long. The V gene's germline CDR1 is SGHRS and CDR2 YFSETQ. Trimming at V came to 2 bases and at J to 1 base, leaving 3 bases not matched to a gene. CDR3 coding DNA: TGCGCCAGCAGCTTCGGGACAGGGATTAACTATGGCTACACCTTC. Encoded protein: CASSFGTGINYGYTF.